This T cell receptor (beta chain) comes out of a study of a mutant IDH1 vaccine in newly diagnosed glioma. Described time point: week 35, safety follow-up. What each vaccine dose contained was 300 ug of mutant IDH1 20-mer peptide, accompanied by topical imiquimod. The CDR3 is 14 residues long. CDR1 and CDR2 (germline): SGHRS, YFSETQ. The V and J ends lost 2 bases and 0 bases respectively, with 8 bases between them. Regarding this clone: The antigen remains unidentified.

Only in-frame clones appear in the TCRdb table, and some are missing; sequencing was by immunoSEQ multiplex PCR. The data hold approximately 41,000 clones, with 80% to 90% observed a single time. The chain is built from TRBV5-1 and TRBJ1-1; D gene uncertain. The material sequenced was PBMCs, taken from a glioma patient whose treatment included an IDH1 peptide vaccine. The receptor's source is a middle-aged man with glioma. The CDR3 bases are TGCGCCAGCAGCTTATCAGGAGTGAACACTGAAGCTTTCTTT. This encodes CASSLSGVNTEAFF.